This TCR beta chain was captured in a study of CD8 T cells in ankylosing spondylitis. J lost 10 bases, V lost 5 bases, and 6 bases had no gene match. The CDR3 has 13 amino acids. The germline CDR1 and CDR2 sequences are SGHTA and FQGNSA. 5'-RACE, quantitative and with molecular barcodes, yielded the TCR beta libraries. TCRdb passed the 5' RACE reads through MiXCR, listing each CDR3 protein once. The sample has some 130,000 distinct CDR3 sequences, more than 5.5% seen once; the top ten hold approximately 13%. Ten or more counts support this clonotype. The specimen was blood, either unsorted or a sorted T cell fraction (not recorded which). This TCR was sampled from a female donor with ankylosing spondylitis or in good health (not recorded which). The chain employs TRBV7-2 and TRBJ1-4, with 8 bases lining up with TRBD1. The CDR3 sequence: CASSTQTGVKLFF. The CDR3 nucleotides are TGTGCCAGCAGCACGCAGACAGGGGTAAAACTGTTTTTT.